Given below is one TCR beta chain in context. Its antigen remains unidentified. The data are from a study of beta chain features in type 1 diabetes. Study-level background: Across all samples, over 85 million sorted cells were examined. Study-level findings and limits: Within each of all four CD4+ subsets, Type 1 diabetes patients had TCRB CDR3s that were moderately but significantly shorter. PCR might favor shorter templates, equally in patients and controls.

The sequenced template was cDNA made from the entire isolated RNA. Mean read depth for naive, central memory and regulatory T cell samples was approximately 3.57 million reads. Assay: immunoSEQ multiplex PCR; the TCRdb copy retains only in-frame clones and omits some. The table includes more than 250,000 clones, around 15% detected once. Sorted populations all exceeded 98% purity. V dropped 7 bases and J dropped 1; count of bases not matched to a gene: 9. Germline V gene lookup returns CDR1 SNHLY and CDR2 FYNNEI. The CDR3 is made up of 15 amino acids. V and J are TRBV2 and TRBJ2-5; 7 nucleotides align to TRBD2. Sequenced input: naive CD4+ T cells from blood. This sequence was found in a man under 40 with type 1 diabetes. The CDR3 here is CASKGGPWSQETQYF. In DNA, the CDR3 is TGTGCCAGCAAGGGAGGGCCCTGGAGCCAAGAGACCCAGTACTTC.